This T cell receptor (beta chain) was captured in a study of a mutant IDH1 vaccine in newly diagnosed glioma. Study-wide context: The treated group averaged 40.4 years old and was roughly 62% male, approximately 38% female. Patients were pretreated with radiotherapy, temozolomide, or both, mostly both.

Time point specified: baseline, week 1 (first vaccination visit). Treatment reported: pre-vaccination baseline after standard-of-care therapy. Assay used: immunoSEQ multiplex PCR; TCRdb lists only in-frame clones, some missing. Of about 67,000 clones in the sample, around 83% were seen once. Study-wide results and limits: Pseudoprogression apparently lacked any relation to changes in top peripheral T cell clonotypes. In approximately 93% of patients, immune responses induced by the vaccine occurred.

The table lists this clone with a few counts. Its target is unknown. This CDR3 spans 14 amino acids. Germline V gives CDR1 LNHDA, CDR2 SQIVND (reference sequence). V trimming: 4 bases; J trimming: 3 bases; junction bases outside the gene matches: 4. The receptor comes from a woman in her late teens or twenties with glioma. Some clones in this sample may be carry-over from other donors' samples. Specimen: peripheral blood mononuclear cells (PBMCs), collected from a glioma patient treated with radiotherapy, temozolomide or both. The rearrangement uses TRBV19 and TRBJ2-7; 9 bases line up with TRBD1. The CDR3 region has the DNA TGTGCCAGTAGTAGACAGACAGGGGGCTACGAGCAGTACTTC. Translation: CASSRQTGGYEQYF.